The T cell receptor (beta chain) under discussion was sequenced for a study of shared clonotypes between healthy human individuals (dated by TCRdb to the early 2020s). Background for the entire study: The cohort included three men and a couple of women between 18 and 49 years of age. For each donor, CD4 naive and CD4 memory were each run on three plates, CD8 naive on two plates, and CD8 memory on one plate. Blood TCR repertoires of a handful of healthy adults were deeply sequenced to estimate repertoire size and the extent of clonotype sharing between individuals. Libraries were prepared and TCR repertoires were sequenced by different laboratories using diverse techniques, in order to increase sequencing depth and limit assay-specific biases. Leukapheresis yielded between about 0.9 and 10 billion PBMCs per donor.

V loses 7 bases at its end and J loses 0 bases; junction bases beyond the gene matches: 4. Based on the germline V gene, the CDR1 and CDR2 sequences are SNHLY and FYNNEI. The cysteine opens and the phenylalanine closes a CDR3 of 14 amino acids. The retained sequence is limited to the CDR3, 42 bases, with the frame set at the first base. Points the paper makes about the study in general: The genetic and exposure-history diversity represented was limited by the small number of donors. Across four donors, roughly 5% of naive CD4, approximately 3.6% of naive CD8, about 2.3% of memory CD4, and 0.4% of memory CD8 clonotypes were shared. Incomplete sequencing was indicated by rarefaction of sorted-subset datasets, despite the large sequencing depth. Pairwise subsampling led to the expectation that sequencing depth would affect the degree of clonotype sharing among donors. Only blood was sampled, and tissue TCR repertoires likely differ from those in blood. Larger estimated clonotype richness was generally found for naive subsets than for memory subsets. Clonotypes shared by all four sorted-subset donors showed higher generation probabilities than non-shared clonotypes.

This clone has just a few counts. What this receptor recognizes is not known. There are no base qualities to consult, and no much larger clone falls within one base. The donors were healthy, HIV-negative adults with no recently reported acute infections or vaccinations. Only Caucasian adults living in Nashville, Tennessee, USA were represented among the donors. CD4+ T cells were enriched by magnetic negative selection, after which naive cells were positively selected on CD45RA and the negative fraction was taken as the memory subset. Blood was collected by leukapheresis, and PBMCs were isolated by Ficoll-Histopaque density gradient centrifugation and then cryopreserved in liquid nitrogen vapor phase. Analytical flow cytometry was used to check the purity and quantity of every magnetically sorted T cell population. Genomic DNA was isolated from each sorted fraction and quantified by UV absorbance on a Nanodrop 2000c.

TCR CDR3 regions were amplified from genomic DNA by multiplex PCR using the deep immunoSEQ assay. For each cell subset, the extracted genomic DNA was distributed evenly across all wells of several immunoSEQ 96-well plates, and each plate served as one replicate. For sorted subsets, roughly 200 ng of genomic DNA, equivalent to some 30,000 T cell genomes, went into each replicate PCR. Purified libraries were quantified with a Qubit 3.0 fluorometer, sized on a Bioanalyzer 2100, and re-quantified with the KAPA Library Quantification kit. Every immunoSEQ 96-well plate was sequenced on a separate single-read 150-cycle Illumina NextSeq 550 flow cell. As for the original processing: The immunoSEQ output contained only junctional sequences without quality scores, so filtering could not match that applied to full-length reads. Sequences were annotated with PyIR, a Python wrapper for IgBLAST v1.9, using IMGT germline references to assign V/J genes and CDR3. Reads were filtered out if the reads had weak V/J assignments (E-value above 1e-6), no CDR3, stop codons, out-of-frame junctions, or ambiguous translated residues. V3J clonotypes were defined as sequences sharing the same inferred V gene, J gene, and CDR3 amino acid sequence. Percentage overlap between repertoires was computed as shared unique clonotypes divided by the size of the smaller repertoire. RTK rarefaction, the Chao1 estimator, and Recon v2.1 estimates of unobserved clonotypes were used to assess repertoire richness. Generation probabilities for all TCRbeta clonotypes obtained by the gDNA method from a handful of donors were computed using OLGA. TCRdb stores this immuneACCESS table with in-frame sequences only. Part of the clones is absent; in the studies checked, under half of the shortfall reflects unresolved V genes, and no reason is known for the rest. The V and J calls and clone size come from that table; D and trimming were worked out from the DNA. Present in this sample are hundreds of thousands of clones, about 74% of which were seen just once. Roughly 1.7% of the sample comes from the top ten.

Sequenced input: memory CD4+ T cells sorted from blood. Taken with the paper, the label for cell subset or site translates to: CD45RA-negative fraction. This sequence uses TRBV2 and TRBJ2-7, with TRBD2 identical over 9 junction bases. The source is a woman in her twenties or thirties in good health. The CDR3 reads as follows: CASTLAGHSYEQYF. At the DNA level, the sequence is TGTGCCAGCACCCTAGCGGGACACTCCTACGAGCAGTACTTC.